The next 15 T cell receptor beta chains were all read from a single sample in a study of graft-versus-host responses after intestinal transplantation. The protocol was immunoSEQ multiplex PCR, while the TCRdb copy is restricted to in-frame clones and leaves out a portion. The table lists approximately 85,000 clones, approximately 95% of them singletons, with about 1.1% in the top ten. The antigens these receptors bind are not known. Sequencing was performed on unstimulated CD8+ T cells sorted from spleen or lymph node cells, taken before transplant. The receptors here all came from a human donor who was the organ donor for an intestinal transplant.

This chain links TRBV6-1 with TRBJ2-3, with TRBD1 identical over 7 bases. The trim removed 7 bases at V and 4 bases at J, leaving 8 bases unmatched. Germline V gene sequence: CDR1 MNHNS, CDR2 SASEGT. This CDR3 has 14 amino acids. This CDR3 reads CASMKQGFADTQYF. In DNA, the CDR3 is TGTGCCAGCATGAAACAGGGGTTTGCAGATACGCAGTATTTT.

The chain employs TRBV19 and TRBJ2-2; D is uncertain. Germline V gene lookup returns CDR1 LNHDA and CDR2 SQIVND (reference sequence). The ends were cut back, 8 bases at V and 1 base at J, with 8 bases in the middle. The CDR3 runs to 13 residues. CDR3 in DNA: TGTGCCAGTGCTCCACAGAACACCGGGGAGCTGTTTTTT. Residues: CASAPQNTGELFF.

DNA for the CDR3: TGTGCCAGCAGTGAAGTTCTTGGTCGGGAAGGCACAGATACGCAGTATTTT. It yields the protein CASSEVLGREGTDTQYF. The rearrangement uses TRBV6-1 and TRBJ2-3, with D perhaps matching TRBD2 (5 bases). The CDR3 has 17 amino acids. The V end was cut by 1 base, the J end by 1 base, with 15 bases between. Germline CDR1 MNHNS, CDR2 SASEGT.

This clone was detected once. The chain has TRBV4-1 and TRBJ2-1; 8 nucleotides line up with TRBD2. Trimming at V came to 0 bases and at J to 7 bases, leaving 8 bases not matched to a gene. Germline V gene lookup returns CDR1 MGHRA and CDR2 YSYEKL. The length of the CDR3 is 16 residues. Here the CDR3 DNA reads TGCGCCAGCAGCCAAGAACTCGGGGGACTAGTAAATGAGCAGTTCTTC. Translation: CASSQELGGLVNEQFF.

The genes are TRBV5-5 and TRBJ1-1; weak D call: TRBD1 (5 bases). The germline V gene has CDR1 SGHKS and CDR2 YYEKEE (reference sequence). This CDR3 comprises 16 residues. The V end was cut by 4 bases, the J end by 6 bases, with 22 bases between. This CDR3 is CASSPSGGVILPEAFF. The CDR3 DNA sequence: TGTGCCAGCAGCCCTAGTGGAGGGGTTATCCTCCCTGAAGCTTTCTTT.

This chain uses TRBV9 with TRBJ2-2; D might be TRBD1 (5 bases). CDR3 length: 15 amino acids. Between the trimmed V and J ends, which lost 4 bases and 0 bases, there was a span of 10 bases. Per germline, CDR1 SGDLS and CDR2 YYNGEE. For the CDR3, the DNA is TGTGCCAGCAGCCCATGGGGCCCGAACACCGGGGAGCTGTTTTTT. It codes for CASSPWGPNTGELFF.

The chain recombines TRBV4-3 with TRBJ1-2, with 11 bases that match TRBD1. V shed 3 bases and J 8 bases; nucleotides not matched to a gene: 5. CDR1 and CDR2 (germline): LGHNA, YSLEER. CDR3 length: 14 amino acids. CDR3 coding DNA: TGCGCCAGCAGCCATGGACAGGGGGCGGGAGGCTACACCTTC. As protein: CASSHGQGAGGYTF.

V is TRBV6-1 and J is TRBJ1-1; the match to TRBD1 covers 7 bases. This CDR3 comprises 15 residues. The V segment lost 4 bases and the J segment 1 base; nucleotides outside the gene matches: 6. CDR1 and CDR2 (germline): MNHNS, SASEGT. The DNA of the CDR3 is TGTGCCAGCAGTGCCCGGACAGGTGCGAACACTGAAGCTTTCTTT. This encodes CASSARTGANTEAFF.

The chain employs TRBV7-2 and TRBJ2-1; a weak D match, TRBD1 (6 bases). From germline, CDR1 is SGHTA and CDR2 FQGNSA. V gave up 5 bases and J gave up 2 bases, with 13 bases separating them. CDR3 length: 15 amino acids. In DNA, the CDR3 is TGTGCCAGCAGCGCCCTCAGGGGTCCCTACAATGAGCAGTTCTTC. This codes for CASSALRGPYNEQFF.

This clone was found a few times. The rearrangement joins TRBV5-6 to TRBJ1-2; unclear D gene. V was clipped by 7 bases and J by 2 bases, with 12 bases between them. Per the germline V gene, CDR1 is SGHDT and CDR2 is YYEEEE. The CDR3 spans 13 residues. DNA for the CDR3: TGTGCCAGCTCCGAGCGAGGCAACTATGGCTACACCTTC. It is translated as CASSERGNYGYTF.

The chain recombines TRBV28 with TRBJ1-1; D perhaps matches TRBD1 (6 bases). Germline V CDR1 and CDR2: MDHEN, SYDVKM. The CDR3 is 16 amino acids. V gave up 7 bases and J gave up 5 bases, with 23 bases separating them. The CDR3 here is CASTFRGGGFITEAFF. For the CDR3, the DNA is TGTGCCAGCACCTTCAGGGGTGGGGGATTTATTACTGAAGCTTTCTTT.

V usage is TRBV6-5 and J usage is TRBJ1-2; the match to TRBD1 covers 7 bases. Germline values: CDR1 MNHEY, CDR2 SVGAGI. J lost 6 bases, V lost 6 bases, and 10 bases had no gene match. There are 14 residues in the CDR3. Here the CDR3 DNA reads TGTGCCAGCAGCCGCCCCGGGACAGTCGATGGCTACACCTTC. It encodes CASSRPGTVDGYTF.

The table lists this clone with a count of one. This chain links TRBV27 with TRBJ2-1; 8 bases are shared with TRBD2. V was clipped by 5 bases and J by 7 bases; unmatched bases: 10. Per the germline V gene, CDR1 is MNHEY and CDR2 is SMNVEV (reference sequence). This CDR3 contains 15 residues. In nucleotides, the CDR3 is TGTGCCAGCAGTAACCGGGGGGGATTTGTGAATGAGCAGTTCTTC. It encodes CASSNRGGFVNEQFF.

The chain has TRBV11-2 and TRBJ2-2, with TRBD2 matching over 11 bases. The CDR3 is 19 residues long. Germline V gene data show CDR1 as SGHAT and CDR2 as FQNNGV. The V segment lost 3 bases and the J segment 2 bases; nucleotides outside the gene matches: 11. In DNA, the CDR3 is TGTGCCAGCAGCTTCCTCGGGGTAGCGGGAGGGCCCAACACCGGGGAGCTGTTTTTT. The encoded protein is CASSFLGVAGGPNTGELFF.

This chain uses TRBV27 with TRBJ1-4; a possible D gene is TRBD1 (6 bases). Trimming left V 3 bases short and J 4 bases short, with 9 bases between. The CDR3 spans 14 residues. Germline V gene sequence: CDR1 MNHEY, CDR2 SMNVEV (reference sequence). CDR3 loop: CASSLDSDNEKLFF. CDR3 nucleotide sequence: TGTGCCAGCAGTTTGGACAGCGATAATGAAAAACTGTTTTTT.